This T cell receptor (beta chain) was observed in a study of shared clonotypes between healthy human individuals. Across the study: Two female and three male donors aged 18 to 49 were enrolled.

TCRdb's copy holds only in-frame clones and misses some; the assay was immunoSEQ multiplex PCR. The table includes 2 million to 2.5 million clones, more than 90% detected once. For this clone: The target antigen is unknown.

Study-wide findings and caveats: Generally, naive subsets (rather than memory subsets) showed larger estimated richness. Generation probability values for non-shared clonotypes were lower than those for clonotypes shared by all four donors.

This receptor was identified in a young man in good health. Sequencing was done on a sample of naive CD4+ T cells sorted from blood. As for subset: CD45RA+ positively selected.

The CDR3 region is CAIKSLAGGSDTQYF. CDR3 bases: TGTGCCATCAAGTCTCTAGCGGGAGGGTCAGATACGCAGTATTTT. The chain uses TRBV10-3 and TRBJ2-3; 12 nucleotides align to TRBD2. Germline CDR1 ENHRY, CDR2 SYGVKD. The CDR3 consists of 15 residues. The V segment lost 7 bases and the J segment 4 bases; nucleotides outside the gene matches: 6.